The 18 T cell receptor beta chains in this list originate from one sample, sequenced in a study of blood T cell repertoires in COVID-19. Generated by immunoSEQ multiplex PCR, the TCRdb table keeps only in-frame clones and is missing some. The table records a few hundred thousand clones, around 90% of them present only once. Sequenced input: PBMCs or T cells enriched from blood (not recorded which). Receptors originate from a woman aged 50 to 60 who had recovered from COVID-19.

The J gene is TRBJ2-5, the V gene TRBV7-9; 8 bases line up with TRBD1. CDR1 is SEHNR, CDR2 FQNEAQ, per germline (reference sequence). The CDR3 is made up of 13 amino acids. Trimming cost V 5 bases and J 4 bases; bases outside gene matches: 3. The CDR3 DNA follows: TGTGCCAGCAGCAGCAGGGGGCGAGAGACCCAGTACTTC. Amino acids: CASSSRGRETQYF.

The chain couples TRBV7-3 to TRBJ1-5; 7 positions match TRBD1. The CDR3 runs 19 residues. With 7 bases clipped from V and 0 bases from J, the junction kept 18 bases outside the gene matches. Germline V gene data show CDR1 as SGHTA and CDR2 as FQGTGA. CDR3 sequence: CASTNPGQAEFNSNQPQHF. The CDR3 nucleotides are TGTGCCAGCACCAATCCTGGACAGGCCGAATTCAATAGCAATCAGCCCCAGCATTTT.

This rearrangement joins TRBV4-2 to TRBJ2-1, with D possibly TRBD2 on 5 matching bases. Trimming shortened V by 1 base and J by 6 bases, and 10 bases separated the two germline ends. This CDR3 is 14 amino acids long. The V gene's germline CDR1 is LGHNA and CDR2 YNFKEQ. CDR3 in amino acids: CASSQVGAANEQFF. CDR3 in DNA: TGTGCCAGCAGCCAAGTTGGAGCGGCCAATGAGCAGTTCTTC.

The genes are TRBV28 and TRBJ2-1, with 13 bases identical to TRBD2. The CDR3 extends over 17 amino acids. Germline V gene lookup returns CDR1 MDHEN and CDR2 SYDVKM. V gave up 2 bases and J gave up 7 bases; unmatched junction bases: 8. CDR3 coding DNA: TGTGCCAGCAGTTTAAGCTTCGGGACTAGCGGGATGAATGAGCAGTTCTTC. This codes for CASSLSFGTSGMNEQFF. Full variable domain (outside the CDR3, taken from reference TRBV28 and TRBJ2-1): DVKVTQSSRYLVKRTGEKVFLECVQDMDHENMFWYRQDPGLGLRLIYFSYDVKMKEKGDIPEGYSVSREKKERFSLILESASTNQTSMYLCASSLSFGTSGMNEQFFGPGTRLTVL.

The V and J genes are TRBV15 and TRBJ1-5; D is undetermined. Germline V gives CDR1 LNHNV, CDR2 YYDKDF (reference sequence). This CDR3 has 13 residues. V was shortened by 1 base and J by 7 bases, with 8 bases between the two germline ends. The chain's CDR3 is CATSRVERQPQHF. The CDR3 coding sequence is TGTGCCACCAGCAGAGTTGAGAGGCAGCCCCAGCATTTT.

This clone was seen only once. This rearrangement joins TRBV30 to TRBJ1-1; tentative D call: TRBD1 (5 bases). V lost 0 bases and J lost 4, with 15 bases in between. This CDR3 spans 15 amino acids. Per germline, CDR1 GTSNPN and CDR2 SVGIG (reference sequence). The CDR3 reads CAWSVGAGVSTEAFF. The CDR3 bases are TGTGCCTGGAGTGTAGGGGCAGGCGTGAGCACTGAAGCTTTCTTT. The complete variable domain, with remaining parts taken from reference TRBV30 and TRBJ1-1, reads SQTIHQWPATLVQPVGSPLSLECTVEGTSNPNLYWYRQAAGRGLQLLFYSVGIGQISSEVPQNLSASRPQDRQFILSSKKLLLSDSGFYLCAWSVGAGVSTEAFFGQGTRLTVV.

The V gene is TRBV27, the J gene TRBJ1-3; D gene ambiguous. The CDR3 has 15 residues. Looked up from germline, CDR1 is MNHEY and CDR2 is SMNVEV (reference sequence). With 8 bases removed from V and 1 base from J, the gap between germline ends came to 15 bases. In nucleotides, the CDR3 is TGTGCCAGCGGGAGACCGGCGGGGTCTGGAAACACCATATATTTT. Translation gives CASGRPAGSGNTIYF.

This sequence joins TRBV7-2 and TRBJ1-1; 8 bases fit TRBD1. Germline loops: CDR1 SGHTA, CDR2 FQGNSA. V trimming: 5 bases; J trimming: 1 base; junction bases outside the gene matches: 6. CDR3 length: 15 residues. The CDR3 here is CASSRKTGANTEAFF. The CDR3, as DNA: TGTGCCAGCAGCAGAAAGACAGGGGCGAACACTGAAGCTTTCTTT.

The chain uses TRBV27 and TRBJ2-1, with 12 bases fitting TRBD2. Trimming at V came to 5 bases and at J to 10 bases, leaving 18 bases not matched to a gene. The germline gives CDR1 MNHEY, CDR2 SMNVEV (reference sequence). The CDR3 loop spans 18 amino acids. CDR3 amino acids: CASSRLAGGTFTILEQFF. The CDR3 DNA reads as TGTGCCAGCAGTCGTCTAGCGGGAGGGACATTTACAATTTTGGAGCAGTTCTTC.

J is TRBJ1-1 and V is TRBV30; no definite D call. The ends were cut back, 0 bases at V and 5 bases at J, with 7 bases in the middle. Germline CDR1 GTSNPN, CDR2 SVGIG (reference sequence). The length of the CDR3 is 12 residues. The CDR3 nucleotides are TGTGCCTGGAGTGTAGGAGGGACTGAAGCTTTCTTT. Amino acid sequence: CAWSVGGTEAFF.

The CDR3 loop is CASSQAGTSGTDTQYF. The DNA of the CDR3 is TGCGCCAGCAGCCAAGCCGGGACTAGCGGCACAGATACGCAGTATTTT. V gene TRBV4-1 combines with J gene TRBJ2-3; 10 bases fit TRBD2. Per the germline V gene, CDR1 is MGHRA and CDR2 is YSYEKL. V gave up 1 base and J gave up 1 base; unmatched junction bases: 2. CDR3 length equals 16 residues.

The chain employs TRBV28 and TRBJ2-1; 9 bases are a match to TRBD2. The V segment lost 7 bases and the J segment 3 bases; nucleotides outside the gene matches: 7. The CDR3 loop spans 15 amino acids. In germline, CDR1 is MDHEN, CDR2 SYDVKM. Written as DNA, the CDR3 is TGTGCCAGCACACTAGCGGGCCGAGGCTACAATGAGCAGTTCTTC. This gives the protein CASTLAGRGYNEQFF.

V gene TRBV19 combines with J gene TRBJ1-1; D ambiguous. The germline V and J ends were trimmed by 7 bases and 0 bases, with 9 bases remaining between them. Germline V lookup: CDR1 LNHDA, CDR2 SQIVND (reference sequence). The CDR3 is 13 residues long. The CDR3 region has the DNA TGTGCCAGTACCTCGGAGGTGAACACTGAAGCTTTCTTT. Residues: CASTSEVNTEAFF.

The chain has TRBV19 and TRBJ1-2, with D unclear. This CDR3 contains 15 residues. The germline V gene has CDR1 LNHDA and CDR2 SQIVND (reference sequence). V was cut by 5 bases and J by 2 bases, with 15 bases left in between. This CDR3 reads CASSFRTDSNYGYTF. The DNA of the CDR3 is TGTGCCAGTAGTTTCAGGACTGACTCAAACTATGGCTACACCTTC.

Note on this clone: At the DNA level, this CDR3 is encoded by other sequences in the same sample as well. The CDR3 sequence: CASRRQGPYEQYF. The CDR3 region has the DNA TGTGCCAGCAGGAGACAGGGGCCCTACGAGCAGTACTTC. This chain joins TRBV6-5 and TRBJ2-7, with 8 bases lining up with TRBD1. The germline V gene has CDR1 MNHEY and CDR2 SVGAGI. Trimming removed 6 bases from V and 2 bases from J; junction bases left unmatched: 3. The CDR3 is 13 amino acids.

The chain joins TRBV27 to TRBJ1-6; TRBD1 matches 10 bases. Per the germline V gene, CDR1 is MNHEY and CDR2 is SMNVEV (reference sequence). This CDR3 is 15 amino acids long. With 5 bases clipped from V and 6 bases from J, the junction kept 4 bases outside the gene matches. This CDR3 is CASSPRTGGNSPLHF. CDR3 sequence (DNA): TGTGCCAGCAGTCCGCGGACAGGGGGTAATTCACCCCTCCACTTT.

This clone has a handful of counts. V is TRBV2 and J is TRBJ2-7; 8 bases match TRBD2. Germline CDR1 is SNHLY and CDR2 is FYNNEI. V was clipped by 7 bases and J by 3 bases; unmatched bases: 8. The CDR3 covers 14 residues. The CDR3 DNA is TGTGCCAGCACTCCAGATACTAGCGGCTACGAGCAGTACTTC. It is translated as CASTPDTSGYEQYF.

The chain has TRBV28 and TRBJ1-3, with D possibly TRBD1 on 5 matching bases. Germline V lookup: CDR1 MDHEN, CDR2 SYDVKM. This CDR3 comprises 15 residues. The germline V and J ends were trimmed by 5 bases and 4 bases, with 15 bases remaining between them. The CDR3 bases are TGTGCCAGCAGTCTGGCCGGGACTGGGGGAAACACCATATATTTT. Protein: CASSLAGTGGNTIYF.